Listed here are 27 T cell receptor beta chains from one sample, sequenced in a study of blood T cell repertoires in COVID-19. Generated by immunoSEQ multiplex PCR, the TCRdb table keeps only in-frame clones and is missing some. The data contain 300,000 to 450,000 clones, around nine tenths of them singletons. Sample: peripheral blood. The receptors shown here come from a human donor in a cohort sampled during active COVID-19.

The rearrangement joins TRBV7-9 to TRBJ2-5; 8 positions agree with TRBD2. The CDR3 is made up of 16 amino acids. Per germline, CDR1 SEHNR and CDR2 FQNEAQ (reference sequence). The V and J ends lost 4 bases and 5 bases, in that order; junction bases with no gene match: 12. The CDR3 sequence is CASSSPGLGRTETQYF. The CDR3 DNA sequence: TGTGCCAGCAGCTCGCCGGGACTAGGACGGACGGAGACCCAGTACTTC.

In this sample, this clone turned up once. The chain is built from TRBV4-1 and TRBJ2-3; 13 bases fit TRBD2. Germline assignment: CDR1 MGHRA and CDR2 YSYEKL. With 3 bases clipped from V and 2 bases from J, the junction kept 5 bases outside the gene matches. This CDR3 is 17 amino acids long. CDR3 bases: TGCGCCAGCAGCCATAAGACTAGCGGGAGGATCACAGATACGCAGTATTTT. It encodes CASSHKTSGRITDTQYF.

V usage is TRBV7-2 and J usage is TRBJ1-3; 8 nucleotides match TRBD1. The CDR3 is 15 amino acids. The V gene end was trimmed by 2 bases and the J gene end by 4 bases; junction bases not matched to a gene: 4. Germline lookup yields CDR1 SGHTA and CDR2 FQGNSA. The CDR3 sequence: CASSLKTGDGNTIYF. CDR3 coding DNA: TGTGCCAGCAGCTTAAAGACAGGGGACGGAAACACCATATATTTT.

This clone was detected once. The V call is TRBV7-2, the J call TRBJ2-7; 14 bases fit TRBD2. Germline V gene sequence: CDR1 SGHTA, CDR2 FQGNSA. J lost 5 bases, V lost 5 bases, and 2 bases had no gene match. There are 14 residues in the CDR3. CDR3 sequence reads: CASSPGLAGDEQYF. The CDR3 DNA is TGTGCCAGCAGCCCGGGACTAGCGGGGGACGAGCAGTACTTC.

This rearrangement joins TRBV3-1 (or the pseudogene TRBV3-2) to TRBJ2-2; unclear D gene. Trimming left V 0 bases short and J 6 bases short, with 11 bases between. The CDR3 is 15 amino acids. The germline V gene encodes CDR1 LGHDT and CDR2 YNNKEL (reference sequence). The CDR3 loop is CASSQDRSRAGELFF. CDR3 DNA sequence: TGTGCCAGCAGCCAAGATCGTAGCCGCGCCGGGGAGCTGTTTTTT.

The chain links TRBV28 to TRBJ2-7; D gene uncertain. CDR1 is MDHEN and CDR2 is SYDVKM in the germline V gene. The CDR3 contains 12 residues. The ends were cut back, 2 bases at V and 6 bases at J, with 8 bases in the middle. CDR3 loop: CASSLAAIEQYF. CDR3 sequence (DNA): TGTGCCAGCAGTTTAGCTGCGATCGAGCAGTACTTC.

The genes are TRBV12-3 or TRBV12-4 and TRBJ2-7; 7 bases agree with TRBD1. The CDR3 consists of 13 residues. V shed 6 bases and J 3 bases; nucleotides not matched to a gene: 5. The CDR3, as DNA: TGTGCCAGCAGCCTGGGACAGTTCTACGAGCAGTACTTC. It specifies CASSLGQFYEQYF.

Written as DNA, the CDR3 is TGCGCCAGCAGCCACCCGCAAGAGACCCAGTACTTC. Its protein is CASSHPQETQYF. The genes are TRBV4-1 and TRBJ2-5; no clear D. Trimming stripped 3 bases from V and 2 bases from J, with 4 bases between. This CDR3 has 12 residues. Germline CDR1 and CDR2: MGHRA and YSYEKL.

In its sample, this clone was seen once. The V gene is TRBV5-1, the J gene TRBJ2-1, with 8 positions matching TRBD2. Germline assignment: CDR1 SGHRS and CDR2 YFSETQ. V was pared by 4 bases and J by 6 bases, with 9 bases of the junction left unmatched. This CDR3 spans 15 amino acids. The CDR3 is CASSPPGGRPNEQFF. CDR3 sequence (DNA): TGCGCCAGCAGCCCGCCGGGGGGGCGACCCAATGAGCAGTTCTTC.

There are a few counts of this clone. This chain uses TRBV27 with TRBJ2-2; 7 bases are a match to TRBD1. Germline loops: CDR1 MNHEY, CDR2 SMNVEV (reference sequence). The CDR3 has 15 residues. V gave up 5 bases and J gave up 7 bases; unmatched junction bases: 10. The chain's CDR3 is CASSTPTGHIGELFF. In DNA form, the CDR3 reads TGTGCCAGCAGTACGCCGACAGGGCATATCGGGGAGCTGTTTTTT.

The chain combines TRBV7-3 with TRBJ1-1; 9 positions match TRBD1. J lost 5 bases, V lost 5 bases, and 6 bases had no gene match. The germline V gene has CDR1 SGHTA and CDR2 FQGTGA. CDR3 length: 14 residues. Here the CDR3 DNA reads TGTGCCAGCAGCCCACAGGGGGCTGAAACTGAAGCTTTCTTT. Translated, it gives CASSPQGAETEAFF.

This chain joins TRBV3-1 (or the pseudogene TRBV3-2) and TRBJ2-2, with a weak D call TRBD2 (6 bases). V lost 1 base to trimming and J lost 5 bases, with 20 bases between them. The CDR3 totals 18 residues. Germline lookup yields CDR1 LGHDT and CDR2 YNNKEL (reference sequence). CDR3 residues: CASSQGPRRAGYTGELFF. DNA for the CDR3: TGTGCCAGCAGCCAAGGGCCCCGGAGGGCGGGCTATACCGGGGAGCTGTTTTTT.

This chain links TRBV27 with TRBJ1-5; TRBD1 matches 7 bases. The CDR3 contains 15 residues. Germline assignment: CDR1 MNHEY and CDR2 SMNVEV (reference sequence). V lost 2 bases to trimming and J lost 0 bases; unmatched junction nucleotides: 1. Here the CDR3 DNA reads TGTGCCAGCAGTTTAGGGACAGATAGCAATCAGCCCCAGCATTTT. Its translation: CASSLGTDSNQPQHF.

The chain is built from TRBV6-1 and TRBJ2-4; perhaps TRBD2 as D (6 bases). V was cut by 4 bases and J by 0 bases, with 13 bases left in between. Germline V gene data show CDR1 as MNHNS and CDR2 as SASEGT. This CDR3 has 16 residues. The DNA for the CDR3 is TGTGCCAGCAGTGGGAGGGAGGTACGAGCCAAAAACATTCAGTACTTC. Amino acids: CASSGREVRAKNIQYF.

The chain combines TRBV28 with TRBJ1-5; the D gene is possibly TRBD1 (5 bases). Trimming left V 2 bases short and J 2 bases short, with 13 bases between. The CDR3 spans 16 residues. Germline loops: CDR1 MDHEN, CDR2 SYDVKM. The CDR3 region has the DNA TGTGCCAGCAGTTTAATGGGGCAAGGGGGCAATCAGCCCCAGCATTTT. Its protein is CASSLMGQGGNQPQHF. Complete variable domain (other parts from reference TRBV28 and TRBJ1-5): DVKVTQSSRYLVKRTGEKVFLECVQDMDHENMFWYRQDPGLGLRLIYFSYDVKMKEKGDIPEGYSVSREKKERFSLILESASTNQTSMYLCASSLMGQGGNQPQHFGDGTRLSIL.

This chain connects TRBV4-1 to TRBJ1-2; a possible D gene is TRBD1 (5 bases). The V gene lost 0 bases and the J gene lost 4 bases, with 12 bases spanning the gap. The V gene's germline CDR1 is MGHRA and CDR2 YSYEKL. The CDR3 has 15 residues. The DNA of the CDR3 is TGCGCCAGCAGCCAAGAGGGCAGGGTGATCTATGGCTACACCTTC. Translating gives CASSQEGRVIYGYTF.

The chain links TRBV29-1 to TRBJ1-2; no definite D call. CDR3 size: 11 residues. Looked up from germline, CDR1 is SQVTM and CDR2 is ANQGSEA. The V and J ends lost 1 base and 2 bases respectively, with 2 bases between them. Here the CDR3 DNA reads TGCAGCGTTGAAGTAAACTATGGCTACACCTTC. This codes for CSVEVNYGYTF.

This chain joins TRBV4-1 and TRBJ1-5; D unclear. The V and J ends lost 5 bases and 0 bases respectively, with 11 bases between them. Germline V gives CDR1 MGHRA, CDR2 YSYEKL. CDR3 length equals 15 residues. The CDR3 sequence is CASSSTTHSNQPQHF. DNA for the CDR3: TGCGCCAGCAGCTCGACGACACATAGCAATCAGCCCCAGCATTTT.

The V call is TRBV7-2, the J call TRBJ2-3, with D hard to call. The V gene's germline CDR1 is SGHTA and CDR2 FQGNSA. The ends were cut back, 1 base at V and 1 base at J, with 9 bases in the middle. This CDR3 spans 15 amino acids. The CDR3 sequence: CASSLEARGTDTQYF. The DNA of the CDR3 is TGTGCCAGCAGCTTAGAAGCCCGGGGCACAGATACGCAGTATTTT.

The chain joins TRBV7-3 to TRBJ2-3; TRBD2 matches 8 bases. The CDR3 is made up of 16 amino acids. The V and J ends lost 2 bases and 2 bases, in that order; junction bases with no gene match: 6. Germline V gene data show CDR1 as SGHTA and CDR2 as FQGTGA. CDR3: CASSLVGGGTTDTQYF. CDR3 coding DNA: TGTGCCAGCAGCTTAGTTGGCGGGGGGACCACAGATACGCAGTATTTT.

CDR3 in amino acids: CASSDRVSPVSSYEQYF. DNA of the CDR3: TGTGCCAGTAGTGACAGGGTTTCCCCCGTGAGTTCCTACGAGCAGTACTTC. The chain uses TRBV19 and TRBJ2-7; 7 nucleotides match TRBD1. CDR1 and CDR2 from the germline V gene are LNHDA and SQIVND (reference sequence). The CDR3 runs 17 residues. Trimming at V came to 5 bases and at J to 1 base, leaving 14 bases not matched to a gene.

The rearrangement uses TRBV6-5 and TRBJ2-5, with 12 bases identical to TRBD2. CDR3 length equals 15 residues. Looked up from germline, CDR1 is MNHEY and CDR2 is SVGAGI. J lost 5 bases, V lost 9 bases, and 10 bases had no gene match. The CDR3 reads CASALAGGPLETQYF. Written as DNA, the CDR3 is TGTGCCAGTGCTCTAGCGGGAGGGCCTTTGGAGACCCAGTACTTC.

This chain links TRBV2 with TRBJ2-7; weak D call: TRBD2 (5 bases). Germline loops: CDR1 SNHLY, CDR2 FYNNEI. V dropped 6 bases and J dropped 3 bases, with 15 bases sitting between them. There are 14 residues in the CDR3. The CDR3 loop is CASRRDLGGYEQYF. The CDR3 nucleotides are TGTGCCAGCAGAAGGGATCTTGGAGGCTACGAGCAGTACTTC.

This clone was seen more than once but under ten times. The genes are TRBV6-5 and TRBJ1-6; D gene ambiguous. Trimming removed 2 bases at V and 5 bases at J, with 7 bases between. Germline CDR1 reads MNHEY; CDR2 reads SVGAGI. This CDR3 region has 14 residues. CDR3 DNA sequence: TGTGCCAGCAGTTACCGGACTGATAATTCACCCCTCCACTTT. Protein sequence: CASSYRTDNSPLHF.

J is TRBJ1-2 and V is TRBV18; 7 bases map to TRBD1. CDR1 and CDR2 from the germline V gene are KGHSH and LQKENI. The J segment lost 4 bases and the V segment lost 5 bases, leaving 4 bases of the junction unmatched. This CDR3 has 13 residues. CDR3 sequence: CASSDRQGYGYTF. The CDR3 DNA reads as TGTGCCAGCTCAGATAGACAGGGCTATGGCTACACCTTC.

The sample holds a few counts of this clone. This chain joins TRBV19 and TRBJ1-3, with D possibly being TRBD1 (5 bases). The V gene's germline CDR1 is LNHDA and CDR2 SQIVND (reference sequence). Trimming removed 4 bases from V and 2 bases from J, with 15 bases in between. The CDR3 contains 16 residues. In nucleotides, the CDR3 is TGTGCCAGTAGTAGGTCTCCCGGACAAGCTGGAAACACCATATATTTT. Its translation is CASSRSPGQAGNTIYF.

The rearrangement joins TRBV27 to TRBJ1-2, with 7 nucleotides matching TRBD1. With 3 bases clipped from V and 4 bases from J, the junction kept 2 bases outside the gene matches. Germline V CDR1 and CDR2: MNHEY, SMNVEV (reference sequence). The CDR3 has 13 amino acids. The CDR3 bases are TGTGCCAGCAGTTTCCACAGGGGCTATGGCTACACCTTC. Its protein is CASSFHRGYGYTF.